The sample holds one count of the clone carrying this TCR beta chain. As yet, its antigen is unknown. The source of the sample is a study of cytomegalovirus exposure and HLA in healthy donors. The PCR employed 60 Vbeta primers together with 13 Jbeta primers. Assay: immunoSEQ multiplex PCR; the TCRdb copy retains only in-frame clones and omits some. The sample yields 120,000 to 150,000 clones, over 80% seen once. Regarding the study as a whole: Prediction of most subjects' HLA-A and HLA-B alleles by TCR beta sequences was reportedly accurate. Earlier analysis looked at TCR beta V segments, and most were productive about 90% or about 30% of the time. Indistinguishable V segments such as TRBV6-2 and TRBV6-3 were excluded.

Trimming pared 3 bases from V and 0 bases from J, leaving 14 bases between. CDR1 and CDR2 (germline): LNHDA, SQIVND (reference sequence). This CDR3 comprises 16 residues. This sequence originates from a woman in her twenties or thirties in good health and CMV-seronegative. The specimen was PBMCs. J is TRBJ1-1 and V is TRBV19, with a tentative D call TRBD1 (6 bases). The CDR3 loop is CASSMGRGNMNTEAFF. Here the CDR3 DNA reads TGTGCCAGTAGTATGGGGAGGGGGAACATGAACACTGAAGCTTTCTTT. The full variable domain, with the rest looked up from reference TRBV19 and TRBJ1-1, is DGGITQSPKYLFRKEGQNVTLSCEQNLNHDAMYWYRQDPGQGLRLIYYSQIVNDFQKGDIAEGYSVSREKKESFPLTVTSAQKNPTAFYLCASSMGRGNMNTEAFFGQGTRLTVV.